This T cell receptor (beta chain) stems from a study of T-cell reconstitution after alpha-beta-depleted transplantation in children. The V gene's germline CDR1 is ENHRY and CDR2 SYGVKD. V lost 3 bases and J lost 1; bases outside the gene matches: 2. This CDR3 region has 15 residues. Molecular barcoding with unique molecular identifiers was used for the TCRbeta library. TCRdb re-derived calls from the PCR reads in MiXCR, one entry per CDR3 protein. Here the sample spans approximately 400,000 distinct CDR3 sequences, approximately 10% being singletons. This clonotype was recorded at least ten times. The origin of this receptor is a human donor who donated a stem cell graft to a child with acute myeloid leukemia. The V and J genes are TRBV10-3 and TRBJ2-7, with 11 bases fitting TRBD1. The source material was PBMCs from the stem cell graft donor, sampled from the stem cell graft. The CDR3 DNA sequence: TGTGCCATCAGTGATGGGACAGGGGGGTCCTACGAGCAGTACTTC. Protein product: CAISDGTGGSYEQYF.